This TCR beta chain came from a study of blood T cell repertoires in COVID-19. The CDR3 is 12 amino acids. Germline V gives CDR1 LGHDT, CDR2 YNNKEL (reference sequence). With 1 base removed from V and 6 bases from J, the gap between germline ends came to 6 bases. Sequencing used immunoSEQ multiplex PCR; TCRdb keeps in-frame clones, though not all of them. The table records roughly 250,000 clones, around 89% of them present only once. Comment on this clone: The same CDR3 also results from other DNA sequences found in this sample.

This clonotype was sampled from a man aged 30 to 45 with acute or convalescent COVID-19. This sequence joins TRBV3-1 (or the pseudogene TRBV3-2) and TRBJ1-1; D is unresolved. Material: peripheral blood. Written as DNA, the CDR3 is TGTGCCAGCAGCCAAGGGAGGGCTGAAGCTTTCTTT. Residues: CASSQGRAEAFF.